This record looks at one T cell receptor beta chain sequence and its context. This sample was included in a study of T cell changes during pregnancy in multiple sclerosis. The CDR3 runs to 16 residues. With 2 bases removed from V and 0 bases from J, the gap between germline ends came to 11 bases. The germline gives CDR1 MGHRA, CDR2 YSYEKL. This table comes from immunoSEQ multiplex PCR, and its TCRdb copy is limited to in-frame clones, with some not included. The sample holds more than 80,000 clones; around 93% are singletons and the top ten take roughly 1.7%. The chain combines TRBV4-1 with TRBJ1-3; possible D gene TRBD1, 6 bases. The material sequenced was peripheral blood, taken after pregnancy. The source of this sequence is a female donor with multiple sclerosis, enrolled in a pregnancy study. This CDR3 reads CASSQPTGPSGNTIYF. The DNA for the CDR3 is TGCGCCAGCAGCCAACCTACAGGGCCCTCTGGAAACACCATATATTTT.